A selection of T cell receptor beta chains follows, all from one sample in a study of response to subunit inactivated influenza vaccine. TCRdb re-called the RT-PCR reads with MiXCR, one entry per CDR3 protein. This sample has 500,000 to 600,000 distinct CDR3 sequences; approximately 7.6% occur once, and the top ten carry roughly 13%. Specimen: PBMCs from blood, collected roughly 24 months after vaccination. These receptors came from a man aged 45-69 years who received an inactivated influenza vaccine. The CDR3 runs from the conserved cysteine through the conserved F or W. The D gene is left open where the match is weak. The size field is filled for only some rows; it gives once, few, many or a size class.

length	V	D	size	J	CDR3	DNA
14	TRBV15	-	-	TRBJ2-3	CATSQGPSEDTQYF	TGTGCCACCAGCCAGGGACCGTCGGAAGATACGCAGTATTTT
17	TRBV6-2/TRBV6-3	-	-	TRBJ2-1	CASSYSSEIRPYNEQFF	TGTGCCAGCAGTTACAGTAGCGAGATCCGCCCCTACAATGAGCAGTTCTTC
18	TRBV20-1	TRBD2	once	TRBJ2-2	CSAGPWAGTSRSTGELFF	TGCAGTGCTGGACCCTGGGCCGGGACTAGCAGGAGCACCGGGGAGCTGTTTTTT
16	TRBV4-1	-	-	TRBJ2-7	CASSQIKVAGSHEQYF	TGCGCCAGCAGCCAAATCAAGGTAGCAGGGTCCCACGAGCAGTACTTC
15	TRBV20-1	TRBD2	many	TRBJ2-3	CSAPGRTSGGDTQYF	TGCAGTGCCCCCGGACGGACTAGTGGGGGGGATACGCAGTATTTT
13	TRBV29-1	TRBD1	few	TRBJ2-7	CSVRTGLTYEQYF	TGCAGCGTGAGGACAGGGCTAACCTACGAGCAGTACTTC
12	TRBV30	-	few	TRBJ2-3	CAWSVRIDTQYF	TGTGCCTGGAGTGTACGAATAGATACGCAGTATTTT
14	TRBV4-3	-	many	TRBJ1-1	CASSQVGKRPEAFF	TGCGCCAGCAGCCAAGTCGGAAAGAGACCTGAAGCTTTCTTT
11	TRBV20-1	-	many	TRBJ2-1	CSARANNEQFF	TGCAGTGCTAGAGCGAACAATGAGCAGTTCTTC
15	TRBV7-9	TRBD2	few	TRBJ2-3	CASSFSGGGGDTQYF	TGTGCCAGCAGCTTTTCAGGCGGGGGTGGAGATACGCAGTATTTT
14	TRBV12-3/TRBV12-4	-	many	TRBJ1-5	CASSSQGFNQPQHF	TGTGCCAGCAGCTCGCAGGGTTTCAATCAGCCCCAGCATTTT
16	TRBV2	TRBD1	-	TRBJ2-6	CASSRYRGSGANVLTF	TGTGCCAGCAGTCGATACAGGGGTTCTGGGGCCAACGTCCTGACTTTC
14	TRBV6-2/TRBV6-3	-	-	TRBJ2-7	CASETVTTRREQYF	TGTGCCAGCGAAACGGTTACTACGAGGCGCGAGCAGTACTTC
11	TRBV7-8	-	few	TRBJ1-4	CASSLGGILFF	TGTGCCAGCAGCTTAGGGGGTATTCTGTTTTTT
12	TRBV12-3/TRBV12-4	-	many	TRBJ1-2	CASSLEQRGYTF	TGTGCCAGCAGTTTAGAACAGAGAGGCTACACCTTC
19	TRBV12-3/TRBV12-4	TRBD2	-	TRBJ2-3	CARSLVPGLTSGKGGTQYF	TGTGCCCGCAGTTTAGTCCCCGGACTGACTAGCGGGAAGGGAGGTACGCAGTATTTT
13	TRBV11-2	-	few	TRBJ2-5	CASSFVTLGTQYF	TGTGCCAGCAGCTTCGTTACTCTAGGAACCCAGTACTTC
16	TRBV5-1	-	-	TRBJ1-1	CASSSGHQTGNTEAFF	TGCGCCAGCAGCTCGGGACACCAAACCGGGAACACTGAAGCTTTCTTT
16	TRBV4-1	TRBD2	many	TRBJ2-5	CASSQPQGTSAETQYF	TGCGCCAGCAGCCAACCACAAGGGACTAGCGCAGAGACCCAGTACTTC
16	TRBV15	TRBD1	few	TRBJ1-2	CATSTHGQGPNYGYTF	TGTGCCACCAGCACACACGGACAGGGACCTAACTATGGCTACACCTTC
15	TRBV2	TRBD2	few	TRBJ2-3	CASSVLAGGVDTQYF	TGTGCCAGCAGTGTACTAGCGGGGGGTGTAGATACGCAGTATTTT
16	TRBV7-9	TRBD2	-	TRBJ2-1	CASSLPRASGADEQFF	TGTGCCAGCAGCCTCCCGCGGGCTAGCGGTGCGGATGAGCAGTTCTTC
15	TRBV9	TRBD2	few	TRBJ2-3	CASSVGSGGTDTQYF	TGTGCCAGCAGCGTAGGTAGCGGGGGCACAGATACGCAGTATTTT